The 13 T cell receptor beta chains below were found in one sample sequenced in a study of blood T cells in healthy people across ages. Alongside a J-beta primer mix, a sample-barcoded 5' primer served in a second PCR lasting roughly 7 to 11 cycles. TCRdb analysed the 5' RACE reads with MiXCR anew, one entry per CDR3 protein. The sample has hundreds of thousands of distinct CDR3 sequences; roughly 30% are singletons. Sequenced: blood. The receptors stem from a woman older than 75 in good health.

This clonotype was counted at least ten times. This chain links TRBV28 with TRBJ1-2, with 8 nucleotides matching TRBD1. The length of the CDR3 is 14 residues. The V and J ends lost 6 bases and 7 bases, in that order; junction bases with no gene match: 10. Per germline, CDR1 MDHEN and CDR2 SYDVKM. The CDR3 spells CASSGGDRTFGYTF. The CDR3 region has the DNA TGTGCCAGCAGCGGTGGGGACAGGACCTTTGGCTACACCTTC.

In its sample, this clonotype was seen a few times. This chain links TRBV28 with TRBJ2-7, with D hard to call. Germline CDR1 MDHEN, CDR2 SYDVKM. V lost 5 bases, J lost 6 bases, and 8 bases lay in between. This CDR3 spans 11 amino acids. The CDR3 DNA follows: TGTGCCAGCAGTCGGACGCGCGAGCAGTACTTC. Amino acid sequence: CASSRTREQYF.

In its sample, this clonotype was seen many times. The rearrangement uses TRBV4-1 and TRBJ2-5; D may be TRBD1 or TRBD2 (5 bases each). The CDR3 covers 15 residues. V lost 1 base to trimming and J lost 6 bases, with 15 bases between them. The V gene's germline CDR1 is MGHRA and CDR2 YSYEKL. CDR3 residues: CASSQVGVGGQTQYF. The CDR3 DNA follows: TGCGCCAGCAGCCAAGTGGGGGTTGGGGGTCAGACCCAGTACTTC.

On this clonotype: Its ends do not fully match the called genes, so a read error is possible. This chain uses TRBV9 with TRBJ2-1; D perhaps matches TRBD2 (5 bases). This CDR3 is built from 15 residues. The germline CDR1 and CDR2 sequences are SGDLS and YYNGEE. CDR3 protein: CASNVYPSSYNEQFF. CDR3 nucleotide sequence: TGTGCCAGCAACGTATACCCTAGCTCCTACAACGAGCAGTTCTTC. Full variable domain (missing parts from reference TRBV9 and TRBJ2-1): DSGVTQTPKHLITATGQRVTLRCSPRSGDLSVYWYQQSLDQGLQFLIQYYNGEERAKGNILERFSAQQFPDLHSELNLSSLELGDSALYFCASNVYPSSYNEQFFGPGTRLTVL.

The chain recombines TRBV30 with TRBJ1-1; 9 bases fit TRBD1. The germline V gene encodes CDR1 GTSNPN and CDR2 SVGIG (reference sequence). The length of the CDR3 is 14 residues. V was clipped by 1 base and J by 4 bases; unmatched bases: 4. The CDR3, as DNA: TGTGCCTGGAGTGACAGGGGGCTCGGCACTGAAGCTTTCTTT. Protein sequence: CAWSDRGLGTEAFF.

Concerning this clonotype itself: At one of its ends the junction is not consistent with the germline gene, which may arise from a read error. V usage is TRBV5-1 and J usage is TRBJ2-2; 8 bases map to TRBD2. Germline V lookup: CDR1 SGHRS, CDR2 YFSETQ. The length of the CDR3 is 18 residues. CDR3 nucleotides: TGCGCCAGCAGCTCGGGTGGCACAACTAAGCGGGGGTCCGGGGAGCGGTTTTTT. As protein: CASSSGGTTKRGSGERFF. Using reference TRBV5-1 and TRBJ2-2 for the parts outside the CDR3, the full variable domain is KAGVTQTPRYLIKTRGQQVTLSCSPISGHRSVSWYQQTPGQGLQFLFEYFSETQRNKGNFPGRFSGRQFSNSRSEMNVSTLELGDSALYLCASSSGGTTKRGSGERFFGEGSRLTVL.

In its sample, this clonotype was seen once. The chain employs TRBV4-3 and TRBJ2-2, with D unclear. From germline, CDR1 is LGHNA and CDR2 YSLEER. V gave up 0 bases and J gave up 1 base, with 3 bases separating them. This CDR3 has 14 amino acids. CDR3: CASSQDRNTGELFF. CDR3 nucleotides: TGCGCCAGCAGCCAAGATCGGAACACCGGGGAGCTGTTTTTT.

This clonotype was observed a few times. The rearrangement joins TRBV7-8 to TRBJ2-1; 14 bases match TRBD2. This CDR3 has 15 amino acids. V was clipped by 8 bases and J by 9 bases; unmatched bases: 9. Germline V gives CDR1 SGHVS, CDR2 FQNEAQ. The CDR3 DNA follows: TGTGCCAGCGTAACGGGGACTAGCGGGAGCGGTGAGCAGTTCTTC. It yields the protein CASVTGTSGSGEQFF.

The sample holds many counts of this clonotype. V usage is TRBV12-3 or TRBV12-4 and J usage is TRBJ2-7; tentative D call: TRBD1 (5 bases). There are 12 residues in the CDR3. The V end was cut by 6 bases, the J end by 1 base, with 7 bases between. As DNA, the CDR3 is TGTGCCAGCAGGAAGGGGTCCTACGAGCAGTACTTC. This sequence encodes CASRKGSYEQYF.

This rearrangement joins TRBV12-3 or TRBV12-4 to TRBJ2-1; the D gene could be TRBD1 or TRBD2 (5 bases each). The CDR3 loop spans 15 amino acids. V gave up 11 bases and J gave up 5 bases, with 22 bases separating them. The CDR3, as DNA: TGTGCCGGCTCCCCGAAGGGCAGGGACGACAATGAGCAGTTCTTC. This sequence encodes CAGSPKGRDDNEQFF.

On this clonotype: A much larger clone is a single base away; this may be a read error. V usage is TRBV5-6 and J usage is TRBJ2-5, with 7 bases lining up with TRBD1. The CDR3 covers 15 residues. Per germline, CDR1 SGHDT and CDR2 YYEEEE. This CDR3 reads CAGSLDVGGWETQYF. CDR3 nucleotides: TGTGCCGGCAGCTTGGACGTAGGGGGCTGGGAGACCCAGTACTTC.

With regard to this clonotype: A read error may explain this, as a much larger clone is one base away. This sequence joins TRBV12-5 and TRBJ2-1; D is unresolved. The closer fit of TRBJ2-7 to the DNA end suggests the J call may be wrong. The CDR3 totals 15 residues. Germline V lookup: CDR1 LGHNT, CDR2 FRNRAP. This CDR3 reads CASGSLLSSYNEQYF. The CDR3 DNA follows: TGTGCTAGTGGGTCGCTCCTAAGCTCCTACAATGAGCAGTACTTC.

There are many counts of this clonotype. The genes are TRBV28 and TRBJ2-7, with D possibly TRBD1 on 6 matching bases. Trimming cost V 5 bases and J 3 bases, with 17 bases left between them. The V gene's germline CDR1 is MDHEN and CDR2 SYDVKM. The CDR3 loop spans 15 amino acids. The CDR3 loop reads CASSNPGVSSYEQYF. The CDR3 nucleotides are TGTGCCAGCAGTAATCCAGGGGTTAGTAGCTACGAGCAGTACTTC.